This T cell receptor beta chain was found in a study of cytotoxic CD8 clonotypes in ibrutinib-treated CLL. The repertoire was sequenced with immunoSEQ multiplex PCR; TCRdb's copy has only in-frame clones and lacks some. The table has 35,000 to 45,000 clones, around 75% seen once. Germline-derived CDR1 and CDR2 are SGHAT and FQNNGV. This CDR3 region has 12 residues. The V gene lost 2 bases and the J gene lost 8 bases, with 9 bases spanning the gap. The specimen comprised PBMCs, sampled at disease progression, from a patient treated with ibrutinib. The clonotype was recovered from a human donor with chronic lymphocytic leukemia. The V gene is TRBV11-2, the J gene TRBJ1-1; a weak D match, TRBD1 (6 bases). The chain's CDR3 is CASSLFDREAFF. The DNA for the CDR3 is TGTGCCAGCAGCTTATTCGACAGGGAAGCTTTCTTT.